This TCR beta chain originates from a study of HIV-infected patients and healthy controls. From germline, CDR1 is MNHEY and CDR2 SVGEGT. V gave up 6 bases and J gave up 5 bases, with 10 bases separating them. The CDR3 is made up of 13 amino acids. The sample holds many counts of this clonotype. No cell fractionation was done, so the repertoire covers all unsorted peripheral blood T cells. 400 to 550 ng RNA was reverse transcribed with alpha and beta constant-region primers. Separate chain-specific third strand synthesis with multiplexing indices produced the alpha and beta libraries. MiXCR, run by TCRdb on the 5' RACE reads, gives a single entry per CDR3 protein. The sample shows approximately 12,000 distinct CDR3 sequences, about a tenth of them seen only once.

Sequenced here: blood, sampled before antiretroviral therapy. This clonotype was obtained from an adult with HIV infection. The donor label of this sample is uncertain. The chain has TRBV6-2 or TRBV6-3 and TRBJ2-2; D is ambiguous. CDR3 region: CASSGGVTGELFF. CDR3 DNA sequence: TGTGCCAGCAGCGGTGGGGTGACCGGGGAGCTGTTTTTT.